One and the same sample provided the 26 T cell receptor beta chains below, sequenced in a study of identical twins. TCRdb used MiXCR to reprocess the 5' RACE reads, holding one entry per CDR3 protein. The sample yields under 500,000 distinct CDR3 sequences, 13% to 15% seen once. This same sample was also taken into another study, of yellow fever vaccine responses in identical twins.

The sample was CD4+ T cells sorted from blood. The receptors derive from a woman aged 18-29 years in good health.

The V and J genes are TRBV23-1 and TRBJ2-5, with a weak D call TRBD2 (5 bases). TRBV23-1 is identified as an open reading frame with a role that is uncertain. The CDR3 has 13 residues. V dropped 8 bases and J dropped 2 bases, with 12 bases sitting between them. The CDR3 here is CASRGQEQETQYF. The CDR3 bases are TGCGCCAGCCGCGGGCAGGAGCAAGAGACCCAGTACTTC.

This clonotype was counted between two and nine times. This chain uses TRBV5-1 with TRBJ2-7, with D tentatively TRBD1 or TRBD2 (5 bases each). This CDR3 has 14 amino acids. V lost 2 bases to trimming and J lost 5 bases, with 14 bases between them. The germline V gene has CDR1 SGHRS and CDR2 YFSETQ. The CDR3 here is CASSFLEEGHEQYF. In DNA form, the CDR3 reads TGCGCCAGCAGCTTCCTTGAAGAGGGGCACGAGCAGTACTTC.

The rearrangement uses TRBV7-2 and TRBJ1-2; D not resolved. Germline CDR1 SGHTA, CDR2 FQGNSA. The CDR3 is 13 amino acids. Trimming took 7 bases from V and 4 from J, leaving 13 bases between them. CDR3 nucleotide sequence: TGTGCCAGCACCGAGGGTCGGTTCTATGGCTACACCTTC. Residues: CASTEGRFYGYTF.

This clonotype has a count of ten or more. CDR3 sequence (DNA): TGCAGCGTTGAAGAACTGGGTCTGGTCACTGAAGCTTTCTTT. Protein: CSVEELGLVTEAFF. The chain has TRBV29-1 and TRBJ1-1; D uncertain. V lost 0 bases and J 4 bases, leaving 12 bases between the germline ends. The CDR3 is 14 residues long. Germline CDR1 is SQVTM and CDR2 is ANQGSEA.

This clonotype was counted between two and nine times. The chain has TRBV4-1 and TRBJ2-7; 7 nucleotides line up with TRBD2. After removal of 1 base from V and 2 bases from J, the junction contained 14 bases not matched to a gene. Per the germline V gene, CDR1 is MGHRA and CDR2 is YSYEKL. The CDR3 is made up of 18 amino acids. The CDR3 DNA sequence: TGCGCCAGCAGCCAAGGAGGGGTAGGTCTAGCGGTAACCTACGAGCAGTACTTC. Amino acids: CASSQGGVGLAVTYEQYF.

The gene calls are TRBV9 and TRBJ1-1; D is unclear. Trimming cost V 5 bases and J 1 base, with 12 bases left between them. CDR1 is SGDLS and CDR2 is YYNGEE in the germline V gene. The length of the CDR3 is 14 residues. CDR3 DNA: TGTGCCAGCAGGCCCGTTGGGCCGAACACTGAAGCTTTCTTT. This codes for CASRPVGPNTEAFF.

This clonotype was counted ten times or more. The chain uses TRBV12-3 or TRBV12-4 and TRBJ1-5; D unclear. V was shortened by 6 bases and J by 11 bases, with 14 bases between the two germline ends. CDR3 length: 12 amino acids. CDR3 nucleotides: TGTGCCAGCAGCTCTGACGGCCTGGCCCAGCATTTT. Its protein product is CASSSDGLAQHF.

This sequence joins TRBV27 and TRBJ1-1, with D perhaps TRBD1 (5 bases). CDR3 size: 14 residues. Germline CDR1 and CDR2: MNHEY and SMNVEV (reference sequence). Trimming pared 6 bases from V and 6 bases from J, leaving 17 bases between. CDR3 in DNA: TGTGCCAGCAGGCTCGGACAAGGTCGGGCTGAAGCTTTCTTT. This gives the protein CASRLGQGRAEAFF.

The chain joins TRBV12-3 or TRBV12-4 to TRBJ2-1; D ambiguous. The CDR3 is 12 amino acids. Deletions cut 7 bases from V and 10 bases from J, with 14 bases between. The CDR3 protein is CASTPRVGEQFF. CDR3 nucleotide sequence: TGTGCCAGCACTCCTAGGGTAGGAGAGCAGTTCTTC.

The table lists this clonotype with a few counts. The CDR3 loop is CASSSRGLEQYF. CDR3 sequence (DNA): TGTGCCAGCAGCAGTAGGGGCCTCGAGCAGTACTTC. The chain has TRBV28 and TRBJ2-7, with D possibly being TRBD1 (5 bases). Trimming stripped 6 bases from V and 6 bases from J, with 12 bases between. Germline assignment: CDR1 MDHEN and CDR2 SYDVKM. This CDR3 comprises 12 residues.

This clonotype has only a few counts. The gene calls are TRBV10-2 and TRBJ1-2; no clear D. V lost 6 bases to trimming and J lost 0 bases, with 14 bases between them. CDR1 and CDR2 (germline): WSHSY, SAAADI. This CDR3 comprises 15 residues. The CDR3 DNA reads as TGCGCCAGCAGAACCCGGGTGGAGACTAACTATGGCTACACCTTC. As protein: CASRTRVETNYGYTF.

This clonotype turned up a few times. The CDR3 spells CASSQDTKWNTEAFF. The CDR3 DNA sequence: TGTGCCAGCAGCCAAGACACCAAGTGGAACACTGAAGCTTTCTTT. The V and J genes are TRBV3-1 and TRBJ1-1; D not certain. This CDR3 comprises 15 residues. Trimming stripped 0 bases from V and 1 base from J, with 9 bases between. The germline CDR1 and CDR2 sequences are LGHDT and YNNKEL (reference sequence).

This clonotype was found many times. This chain links TRBV12-3 or TRBV12-4 with TRBJ1-4; D is uncertain. V lost 3 bases, J lost 8 bases, and 13 bases lay in between. CDR3 length: 14 amino acids. The DNA for the CDR3 is TGTGCCAGCAGTTTTCGTACTTGGTCCGAAAAACTGTTTTTT. It is translated as CASSFRTWSEKLFF.

This clonotype was found a few times. DNA for the CDR3: TGCAGCGTTGACCACCCCTACAACGCTGAAGCTTTCTTT. Residues: CSVDHPYNAEAFF. The chain employs TRBV29-1 and TRBJ1-1; the D is unclear. The CDR3 length is 13 residues. V was shortened by 3 bases and J by 6 bases, with 14 bases between the two germline ends. The germline V gene has CDR1 SQVTM and CDR2 ANQGSEA. The full variable domain, its missing parts supplied by reference TRBV29-1 and TRBJ1-1, is SAVISQKPSRDICQRGTSLTIQCQVDSQVTMMFWYRQQPGQSLTLIATANQGSEATYESGFVIDKFPISRPNLTFSTLTVSNMSPEDSSIYLCSVDHPYNAEAFFGQGTRLTVV.

There are a few counts of this clonotype. The V gene is TRBV25-1, the J gene TRBJ2-1, with D uncertain. With 0 bases removed from V and 7 bases from J, the gap between germline ends came to 7 bases. Per the germline V gene, CDR1 is MGHDK and CDR2 is SYGVNS. CDR3 length equals 13 residues. The CDR3 sequence: CASSEYWQNEQFF. The CDR3 DNA follows: TGTGCCAGCAGTGAATATTGGCAGAATGAGCAGTTCTTC. The full variable domain, completed using reference TRBV25-1 and TRBJ2-1, is EADIYQTPRYLVIGTGKKITLECSQTMGHDKMYWYQQDPGMELHLIHYSYGVNSTEKGDLSSESTVSRIRTEHFPLTLESARPSHTSQYLCASSEYWQNEQFFGPGTRLTVL.

In its sample, this clonotype was seen a few times. The chain uses TRBV30 and TRBJ2-2; unclear D gene. The CDR3 runs to 14 residues. The V and J ends lost 0 bases and 4 bases respectively, with 9 bases between them. Germline V gene data show CDR1 as GTSNPN and CDR2 as SVGIG (reference sequence). The CDR3 DNA sequence: TGTGCCTGGAGTGTTTTACCGGGCACCGGGGAGCTGTTTTTT. Residues: CAWSVLPGTGELFF.

In this sample, this clonotype turned up many times. The V gene is TRBV6-1, the J gene TRBJ2-7; 9 positions agree with TRBD2. V shed 10 bases and J 0 bases; nucleotides not matched to a gene: 4. Germline loops: CDR1 MNHNS, CDR2 SASEGT. This CDR3 region has 13 residues. In DNA form, the CDR3 reads TGTGCCACCCTAGCGGGAAACTCCTACGAGCAGTACTTC. Protein product: CATLAGNSYEQYF.

This clonotype was found once. The chain couples TRBV11-2 to TRBJ2-7, with D perhaps assigned TRBD1 or TRBD2 (5 bases each). This CDR3 spans 16 amino acids. V was pared by 4 bases and J by 1 base, with 17 bases between. In germline, CDR1 is SGHAT, CDR2 FQNNGV. CDR3 in DNA: TGTGCCAGCAGCTCCTGGACAACGGACTTATCCTACGAGCAGTACTTC. It codes for CASSSWTTDLSYEQYF. Variable domain in full (rest from reference TRBV11-2 and TRBJ2-7): EAGVAQSPRYKIIEKRQSVAFWCNPISGHATLYWYQQILGQGPKLLIQFQNNGVVDDSQLPKDRFSAERLKGVDSTLKIQPAKLEDSAVYLCASSSWTTDLSYEQYFGPGTRLTVT.

The J gene is TRBJ2-7, the V gene TRBV5-6, with 9 bases matching TRBD1. J lost 3 bases, V lost 5 bases, and 6 bases had no gene match. CDR1 is SGHDT, CDR2 YYEEEE, per germline. This CDR3 comprises 14 residues. CDR3 amino acids: CASRATGGHYEQYF. CDR3 DNA: TGTGCCAGCAGGGCGACAGGGGGGCACTACGAGCAGTACTTC. The full variable domain, completed using reference TRBV5-6 and TRBJ2-7, is DAGVTQSPTHLIKTRGQQVTLRCSPKSGHDTVSWYQQALGQGPQFIFQYYEEEERQRGNFPDRFSGHQFPNYSSELNVNALLLGDSALYLCASRATGGHYEQYFGPGTRLTVT.

In DNA form, the CDR3 reads TGTGCCAGCAGTTTATCCCGCTCCCGCGGTGAGACCCAGTACTTC. Its translation is CASSLSRSRGETQYF. This sequence joins TRBV27 and TRBJ2-5; D unclear. The CDR3 runs 15 residues. Germline loops: CDR1 MNHEY, CDR2 SMNVEV (reference sequence). Trimming removed 0 bases at V and 5 bases at J, with 13 bases between.

This clonotype occurred a few times. V gene TRBV7-9 combines with J gene TRBJ2-2; D may correspond to TRBD1 or TRBD2 (6 bases each). Trimming left V 9 bases short and J 4 bases short, with 15 bases between. The CDR3 consists of 14 residues. Germline V gene lookup returns CDR1 SEHNR and CDR2 FQNEAQ (reference sequence). The CDR3, as DNA: TGTGCCAGTAGCAACGGAGGGGGCACCGGGGAGCTGTTTTTT. Translating it yields CASSNGGGTGELFF.

V usage is TRBV2 and J usage is TRBJ1-5, with TRBD1 as a possible D gene (5 bases). Per the germline V gene, CDR1 is SNHLY and CDR2 is FYNNEI. The CDR3 is made up of 15 amino acids. V was trimmed by 3 bases and J by 4 bases, leaving 13 bases between them. CDR3 amino acids: CASSDGARDNQPQHF. CDR3 DNA: TGTGCCAGCAGTGACGGGGCCCGGGATAATCAGCCCCAGCATTTT.

The genes are TRBV4-2 and TRBJ2-3; 10 positions agree with TRBD2. Germline loops: CDR1 LGHNA, CDR2 YNFKEQ. The CDR3 is 18 residues long. Germline trimming cut 0 bases from V and 5 bases from J; bases unmatched to any gene: 11. CDR3 protein: CASSQDLSSGRRGDTQYF. The CDR3 DNA sequence: TGTGCCAGCAGCCAAGATCTCTCTAGCGGGAGAAGGGGAGATACGCAGTATTTT.

The chain employs TRBV7-2 and TRBJ2-3; 12 positions match TRBD2. The CDR3 loop spans 15 amino acids. The V gene's germline CDR1 is SGHTA and CDR2 FQGNSA. After removal of 5 bases from V and 9 bases from J, the junction contained 9 bases not matched to a gene. The CDR3 here is CASSPRTSGEETQYF. The CDR3 DNA reads as TGTGCCAGCAGCCCCCGGACTAGCGGGGAGGAGACGCAGTATTTT.

The CDR3 region has the DNA TGTGCCAGCAGCTTAGGGGCCGGGGGACAGGGCGCTCGGCCCCAGCATTTT. It translates to CASSLGAGGQGARPQHF. The chain is built from TRBV7-9 and TRBJ1-5; 9 bases line up with TRBD1. With 1 base clipped from V and 9 bases from J, the junction kept 13 bases outside the gene matches. The CDR3 has 17 amino acids. Germline-derived CDR1 and CDR2 are SEHNR and FQNEAQ (reference sequence).

The chain employs TRBV28 and TRBJ2-4, with D hard to call. From germline, CDR1 is MDHEN and CDR2 SYDVKM. V gave up 7 bases and J gave up 7 bases, with 14 bases separating them. The CDR3 consists of 13 residues. CDR3 region: CASNPMEMNIQYF. In nucleotides, the CDR3 is TGTGCCAGCAATCCAATGGAGATGAACATTCAGTACTTC.